The rows below give T cell receptor beta chains drawn from one sample of a study of cytomegalovirus exposure and HLA in healthy donors. Measured with immunoSEQ multiplex PCR; TCRdb has only the in-frame clones, and not every one. Among some 160,000 clones listed, roughly 85% were seen once. Source material: PBMCs. These receptors all come from a woman younger than 45 in good health and CMV-seronegative. Each CDR3 is given with its conserved first and last residue. The D gene is left open where the match is weak. Expanded clones get a size class; other rows say once, few or many, or leave the size out.

length | D | J | V | size | CDR3 | DNA
15 | - | TRBJ2-7 | TRBV21-1 | - | CASSNGGGASYEQYF | TGTGCCAGCAGCAACGGCGGGGGGGCCTCCTACGAGCAGTACTTC
16 | TRBD2 | TRBJ2-2 | TRBV9 | - | CASSVGGRGLTGELFF | TGTGCCAGCAGCGTAGGTGGGCGGGGGTTGACCGGGGAGCTGTTTTTT
15 | - | TRBJ1-5 | TRBV29-1 | - | CSVQLGGGHNQPQHF | TGCAGCGTCCAACTGGGCGGGGGACACAATCAGCCCCAGCATTTT
12 | - | TRBJ2-5 | TRBV18 | - | CASSPSKETQYF | TGTGCCAGCTCACCGAGTAAGGAGACCCAGTACTTC
13 | - | TRBJ1-6 | TRBV7-9 | - | CASSLGGDSPLHF | TGTGCCAGCAGCTTAGGCGGGGATTCACCCCTCCACTTT
17 | TRBD2 | TRBJ2-5 | TRBV4-2 | - | CASSQELAGNRQETQYF | TGTGCCAGCAGCCAAGAACTAGCGGGGAACCGGCAAGAGACCCAGTACTTC
18 | TRBD2 | TRBJ2-5 | TRBV5-1 | - | CASSPGTGRLAGFQTQYF | TGCGCCAGCAGTCCCGGGACAGGGAGACTAGCGGGGTTTCAGACCCAGTACTTC
16 | TRBD2 | TRBJ2-7 | TRBV5-4 | - | CASSLGPSGGVYEQYF | TGTGCCAGCAGCTTGGGCCCTAGCGGGGGGGTCTACGAGCAGTACTTC
13 | - | TRBJ1-1 | TRBV30 | - | CAWMGQMNTEAFF | TGTGCCTGGATGGGGCAGATGAACACTGAAGCTTTCTTT
18 | TRBD2 | TRBJ2-5 | TRBV11-1 | - | CASSPHLGLAGESGTQYF | TGTGCCAGCAGCCCTCACCTGGGACTAGCGGGGGAGAGTGGGACCCAGTACTTC
15 | TRBD2 | TRBJ2-1 | TRBV4-1 | - | CASSRTSASYNEQFF | TGCGCCAGCAGTCGGACTAGCGCCTCCTACAATGAGCAGTTCTTC
14 | - | TRBJ2-2 | TRBV7-2 | - | CASSSGGRTGELFF | TGTGCCAGCAGCTCTGGAGGGCGTACCGGGGAGCTGTTTTTT
14 | TRBD1 | TRBJ1-1 | TRBV5-1 | - | CASSPGQGVPEAFF | TGCGCCAGCAGCCCGGGACAGGGGGTGCCTGAAGCTTTCTTT
14 | TRBD1 | TRBJ2-2 | TRBV6-4 | - | CASSGTGRTGELFF | TGTGCCAGCAGCGGGACAGGGCGAACCGGGGAGCTGTTTTTT
13 | - | TRBJ1-2 | TRBV5-1 | - | CASNLGDLGGYTF | TGCGCCAGCAACCTCGGCGACTTGGGTGGCTACACCTTC
13 | TRBD1 | TRBJ1-1 | TRBV5-1 | - | CASGQGQGTEAFF | TGCGCGTCAGGACAGGGCCAAGGGACTGAAGCTTTCTTT
14 | TRBD1 | TRBJ1-2 | TRBV6-5 | few | CASSYSTDRGGYTF | TGTGCCAGCAGTTACTCGACGGACAGGGGTGGCTACACCTTC
16 | TRBD1 | TRBJ1-4 | TRBV2 | few | CASSEAIRTGDEKLFF | TGTGCCAGCAGTGAAGCGATCAGGACAGGGGATGAAAAACTGTTTTTT
15 | - | TRBJ1-2 | TRBV4-1 | - | CASSQDLGGTRGYTF | TGCGCCAGCAGCCAAGATCTCGGGGGGACGAGAGGCTACACCTTC
14 | TRBD2 | TRBJ2-1 | TRBV7-7 | - | CASSFGLAANEQFF | TGTGCTAGCAGCTTTGGACTAGCGGCCAATGAGCAGTTCTTC
16 | TRBD1 | TRBJ2-3 | TRBV7-9 | few | CASSFLSGGNTDTQYF | TGTGCCAGCAGCTTTCTCTCAGGGGGAAACACAGATACGCAGTATTTT
17 | TRBD1 | TRBJ1-5 | TRBV7-2 | - | CASSLGPDRGSNQPQHF | TGTGCCAGCAGCTTAGGGCCCGACAGGGGGAGCAATCAGCCCCAGCATTTT
13 | TRBD1 | TRBJ1-1 | TRBV19 | - | CASRRDRNTEAFF | TGTGCCAGTAGGAGGGACAGAAACACTGAAGCTTTCTTT
14 | - | TRBJ1-3 | TRBV7-9 | - | CASSREGSGNTIYF | TGTGCCAGCAGCAGGGAGGGCAGTGGAAACACCATATATTTT
16 | TRBD1 | TRBJ1-1 | TRBV5-8 | - | CASSLHRGRTVTEAFF | TGTGCCAGCAGCCTCCACAGGGGACGAACGGTGACTGAAGCTTTCTTT